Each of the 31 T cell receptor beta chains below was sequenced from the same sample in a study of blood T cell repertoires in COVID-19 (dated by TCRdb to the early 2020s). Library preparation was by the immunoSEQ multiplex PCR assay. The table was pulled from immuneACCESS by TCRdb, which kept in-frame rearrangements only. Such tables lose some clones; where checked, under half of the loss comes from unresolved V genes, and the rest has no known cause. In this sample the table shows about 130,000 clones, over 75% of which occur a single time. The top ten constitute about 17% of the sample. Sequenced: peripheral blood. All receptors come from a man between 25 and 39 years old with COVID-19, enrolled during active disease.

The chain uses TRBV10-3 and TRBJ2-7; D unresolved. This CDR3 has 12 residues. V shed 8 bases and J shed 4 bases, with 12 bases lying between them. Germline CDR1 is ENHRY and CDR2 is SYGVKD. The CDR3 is CAIRSREYEQYF. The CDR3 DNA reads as TGTGCCATCCGCTCGAGAGAGTACGAGCAGTACTTC.

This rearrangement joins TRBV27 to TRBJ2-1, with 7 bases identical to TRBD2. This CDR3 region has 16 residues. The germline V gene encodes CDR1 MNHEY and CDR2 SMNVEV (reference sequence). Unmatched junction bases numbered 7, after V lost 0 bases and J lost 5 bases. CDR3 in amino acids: CASSLSRDYLHNEQFF. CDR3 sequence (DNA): TGTGCCAGCAGTTTATCCCGGGACTACCTGCACAATGAGCAGTTCTTC.

Here the CDR3 reads CAISEGPNQPQHF. CDR3 nucleotide sequence: TGTGCCATCAGTGAGGGGCCTAATCAGCCCCAGCATTTT. This chain uses TRBV10-3 with TRBJ1-5; D remains ambiguous. In germline, CDR1 is ENHRY, CDR2 SYGVKD. CDR3 length equals 13 residues. The ends were cut back, 2 bases at V and 4 bases at J, with 6 bases in the middle.

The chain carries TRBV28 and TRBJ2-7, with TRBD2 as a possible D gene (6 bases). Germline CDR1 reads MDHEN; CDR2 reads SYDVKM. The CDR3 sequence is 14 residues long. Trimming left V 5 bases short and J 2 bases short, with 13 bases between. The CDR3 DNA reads TGTGCCAGCAGTATTACAGGAGGGACCTACGAGCAGTACTTC. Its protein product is CASSITGGTYEQYF.

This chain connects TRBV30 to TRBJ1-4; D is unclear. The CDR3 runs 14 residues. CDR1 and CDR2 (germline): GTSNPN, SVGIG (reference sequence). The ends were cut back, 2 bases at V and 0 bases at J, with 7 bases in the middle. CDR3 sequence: CAWSTDATNEKLFF. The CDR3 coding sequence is TGTGCCTGGAGTACAGATGCAACTAATGAAAAACTGTTTTTT.

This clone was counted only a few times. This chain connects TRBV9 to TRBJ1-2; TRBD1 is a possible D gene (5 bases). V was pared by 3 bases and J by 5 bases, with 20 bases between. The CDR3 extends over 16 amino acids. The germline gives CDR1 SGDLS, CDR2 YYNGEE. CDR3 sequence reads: CASSANPGGLEYGYTF. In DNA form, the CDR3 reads TGTGCCAGCAGCGCCAATCCCGGGGGACTGGAATATGGCTACACCTTC.

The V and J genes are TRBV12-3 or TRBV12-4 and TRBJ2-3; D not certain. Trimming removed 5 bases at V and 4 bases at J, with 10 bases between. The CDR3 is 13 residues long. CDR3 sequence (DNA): TGTGCCAGCAGTCCGTGGGCAGCAGATACGCAGTATTTT. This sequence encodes CASSPWAADTQYF.

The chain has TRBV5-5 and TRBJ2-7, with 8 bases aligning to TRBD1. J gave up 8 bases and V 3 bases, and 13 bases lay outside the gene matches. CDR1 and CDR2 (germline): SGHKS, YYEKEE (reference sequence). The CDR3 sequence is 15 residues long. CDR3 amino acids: CASSSLLGQVGQQYF. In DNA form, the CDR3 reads TGTGCCAGCAGCTCTCTATTGGGACAGGTGGGCCAGCAGTACTTC.

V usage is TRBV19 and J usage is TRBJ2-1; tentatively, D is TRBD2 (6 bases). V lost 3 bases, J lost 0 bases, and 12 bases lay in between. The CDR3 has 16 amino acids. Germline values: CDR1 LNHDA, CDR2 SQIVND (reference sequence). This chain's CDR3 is CASSIGGTLSYNEQFF. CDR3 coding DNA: TGTGCCAGTAGTATCGGGGGAACACTCTCCTACAATGAGCAGTTCTTC.

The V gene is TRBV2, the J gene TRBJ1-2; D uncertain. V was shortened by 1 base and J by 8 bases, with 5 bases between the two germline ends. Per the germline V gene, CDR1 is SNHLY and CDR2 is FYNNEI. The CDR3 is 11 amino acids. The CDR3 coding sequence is TGTGCCAGCAGTGAAGGAGCCGGCTACACCTTC. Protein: CASSEGAGYTF.

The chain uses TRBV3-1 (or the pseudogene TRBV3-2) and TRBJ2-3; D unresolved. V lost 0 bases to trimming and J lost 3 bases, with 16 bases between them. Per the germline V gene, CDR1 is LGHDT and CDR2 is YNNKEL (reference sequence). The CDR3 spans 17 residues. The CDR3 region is CASSQDRTGHTTDTQYF. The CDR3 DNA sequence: TGTGCCAGCAGCCAAGATCGAACGGGTCACACTACAGATACGCAGTATTTT.

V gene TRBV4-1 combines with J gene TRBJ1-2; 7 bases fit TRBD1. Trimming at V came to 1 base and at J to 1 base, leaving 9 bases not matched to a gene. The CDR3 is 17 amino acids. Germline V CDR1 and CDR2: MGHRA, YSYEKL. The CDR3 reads CASSQVRWDRSNYGYTF. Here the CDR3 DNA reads TGCGCCAGCAGCCAAGTGCGGTGGGACAGAAGTAACTATGGCTACACCTTC.

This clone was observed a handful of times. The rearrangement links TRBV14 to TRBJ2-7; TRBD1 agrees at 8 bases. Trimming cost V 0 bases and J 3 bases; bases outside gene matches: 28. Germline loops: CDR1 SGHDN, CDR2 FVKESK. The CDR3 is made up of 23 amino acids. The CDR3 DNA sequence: TGTGCCAGCAGCCAAGATTTACGTGATTCAGGGGGCGCGGTCCTTGGGGAGTTCTACGAGCAGTACTTC. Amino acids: CASSQDLRDSGGAVLGEFYEQYF.

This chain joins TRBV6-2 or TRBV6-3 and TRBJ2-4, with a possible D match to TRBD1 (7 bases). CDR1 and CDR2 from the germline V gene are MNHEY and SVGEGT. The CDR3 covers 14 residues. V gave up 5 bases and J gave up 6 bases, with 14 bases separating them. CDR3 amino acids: CASSGGTETNIQYF. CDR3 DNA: TGTGCCAGCAGTGGGGGGACAGAAACAAACATTCAGTACTTC.

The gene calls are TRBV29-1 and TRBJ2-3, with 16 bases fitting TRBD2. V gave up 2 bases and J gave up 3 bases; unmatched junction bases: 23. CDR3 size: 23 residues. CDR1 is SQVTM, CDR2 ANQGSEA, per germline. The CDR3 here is CSVELRGTSGRVSRRVGTDTQYF. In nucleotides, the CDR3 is TGCAGCGTTGAACTTAGAGGGACTAGCGGGAGGGTGTCCCGGAGGGTGGGTACAGATACGCAGTATTTT.

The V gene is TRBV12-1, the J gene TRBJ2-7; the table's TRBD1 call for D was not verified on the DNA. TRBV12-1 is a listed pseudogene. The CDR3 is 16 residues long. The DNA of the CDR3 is TGTGCCAGCAGCCTCCCGTCCCCAGGGGCTTGCTACGAGCAGTACTTC. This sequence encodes CASSLPSPGACYEQYF.

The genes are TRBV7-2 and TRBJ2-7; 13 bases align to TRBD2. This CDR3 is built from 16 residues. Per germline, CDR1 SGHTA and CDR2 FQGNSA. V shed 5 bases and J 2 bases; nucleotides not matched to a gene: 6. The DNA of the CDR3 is TGTGCCAGCAGCGTCTCCGGGACTAGCGGGACCTACGAGCAGTACTTC. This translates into CASSVSGTSGTYEQYF.

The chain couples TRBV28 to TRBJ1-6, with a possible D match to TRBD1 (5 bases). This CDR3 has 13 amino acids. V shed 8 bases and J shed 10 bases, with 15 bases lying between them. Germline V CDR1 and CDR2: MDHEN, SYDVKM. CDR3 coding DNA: TGTGCCAGCGCCCGGGGGATTGGGTCACCCCTCCACTTT. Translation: CASARGIGSPLHF.

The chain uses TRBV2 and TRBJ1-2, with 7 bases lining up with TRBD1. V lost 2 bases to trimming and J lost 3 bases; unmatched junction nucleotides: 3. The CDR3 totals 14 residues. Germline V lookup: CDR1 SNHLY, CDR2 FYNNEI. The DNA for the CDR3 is TGTGCCAGCAGTGAACGGGGACAGTACTATGGCTACACCTTC. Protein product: CASSERGQYYGYTF.

The chain's CDR3 is CASSLEGSSYNEQFF. Here the CDR3 DNA reads TGTGCCAGCAGTTTGGAGGGTAGCTCCTACAATGAGCAGTTCTTC. The chain combines TRBV28 with TRBJ2-1, with D possibly being TRBD2 (6 bases). The CDR3 length is 15 residues. Deletions cut 3 bases from V and 0 bases from J, with 9 bases between. In germline, CDR1 is MDHEN, CDR2 SYDVKM.

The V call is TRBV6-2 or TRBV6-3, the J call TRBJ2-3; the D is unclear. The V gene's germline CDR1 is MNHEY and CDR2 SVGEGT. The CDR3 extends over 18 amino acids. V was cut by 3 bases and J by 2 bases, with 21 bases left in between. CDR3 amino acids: CASSYEVTGSHNTDTQYF. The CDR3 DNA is TGTGCCAGCAGTTATGAGGTCACCGGCTCCCACAACACAGATACGCAGTATTTT.

CDR3 in DNA: TGTGCCAGCAGTGGACAGATAGACTATGGCTACACCTTC. It codes for CASSGQIDYGYTF. The rearrangement links TRBV6-6 to TRBJ1-2; the D gene is possibly TRBD1 (6 bases). Trimming stripped 5 bases from V and 3 bases from J, with 10 bases between. Germline V gives CDR1 MNHNY, CDR2 SVGAGI (reference sequence). This CDR3 has 13 residues.

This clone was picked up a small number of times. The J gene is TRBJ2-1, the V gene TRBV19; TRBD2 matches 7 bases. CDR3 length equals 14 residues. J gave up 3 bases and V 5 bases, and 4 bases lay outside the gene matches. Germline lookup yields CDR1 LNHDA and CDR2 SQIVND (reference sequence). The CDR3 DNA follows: TGTGCCAGTAGTCCCCAGCGGGGCTACAATGAGCAGTTCTTC. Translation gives CASSPQRGYNEQFF.

The CDR3, as DNA: TGCGCCAGCAGCCGGAGGGGGGGCGAGACAGATACGCAGTATTTT. Translated, it gives CASSRRGGETDTQYF. V and J are TRBV5-1 and TRBJ2-3; D is possibly TRBD2 (7 bases). In germline, CDR1 is SGHRS, CDR2 YFSETQ. This CDR3 is built from 15 residues. The ends were cut back, 4 bases at V and 3 bases at J, with 15 bases in the middle.

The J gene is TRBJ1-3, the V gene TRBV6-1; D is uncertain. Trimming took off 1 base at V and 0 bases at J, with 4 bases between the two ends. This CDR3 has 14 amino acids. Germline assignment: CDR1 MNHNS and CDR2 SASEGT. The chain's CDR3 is CASSEGLSGNTIYF. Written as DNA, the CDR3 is TGTGCCAGCAGTGAAGGACTCTCTGGAAACACCATATATTTT.

CDR3 sequence: CASRTTGGWEETQYF. The CDR3 bases are TGTGCCAGCCGAACGACAGGGGGCTGGGAAGAGACCCAGTACTTC. The chain joins TRBV11-1 to TRBJ2-5; 10 nucleotides line up with TRBD1. The CDR3 spans 15 residues. V shed 8 bases and J 3 bases; nucleotides not matched to a gene: 9. CDR1 and CDR2 (germline): SGHAT, FQDESV (reference sequence).

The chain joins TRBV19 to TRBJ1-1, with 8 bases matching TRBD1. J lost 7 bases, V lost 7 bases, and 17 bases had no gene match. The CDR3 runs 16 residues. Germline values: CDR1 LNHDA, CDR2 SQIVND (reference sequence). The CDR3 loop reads CASIIGQGAFYGEAFF. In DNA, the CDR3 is TGTGCCAGTATAATCGGGCAGGGGGCATTTTATGGTGAAGCTTTCTTT. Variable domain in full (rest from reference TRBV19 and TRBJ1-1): DGGITQSPKYLFRKEGQNVTLSCEQNLNHDAMYWYRQDPGQGLRLIYYSQIVNDFQKGDIAEGYSVSREKKESFPLTVTSAQKNPTAFYLCASIIGQGAFYGEAFFGQGTRLTVV.

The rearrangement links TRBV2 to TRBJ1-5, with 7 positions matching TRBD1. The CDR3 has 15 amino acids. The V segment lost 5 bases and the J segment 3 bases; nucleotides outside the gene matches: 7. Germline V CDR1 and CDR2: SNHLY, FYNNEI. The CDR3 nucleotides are TGTGCCAGCAGTACCGGGACAGAGGCCAATCAGCCCCAGCATTTT. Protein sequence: CASSTGTEANQPQHF.

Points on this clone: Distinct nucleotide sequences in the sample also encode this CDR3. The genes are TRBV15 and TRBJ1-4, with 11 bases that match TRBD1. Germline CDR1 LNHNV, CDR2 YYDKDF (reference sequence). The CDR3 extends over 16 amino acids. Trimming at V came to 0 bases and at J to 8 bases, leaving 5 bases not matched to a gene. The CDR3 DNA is TGTGCCACCAGCAGAGAAGGAGGGACAGGGGGGGAAAAACTGTTTTTT. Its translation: CATSREGGTGGEKLFF.

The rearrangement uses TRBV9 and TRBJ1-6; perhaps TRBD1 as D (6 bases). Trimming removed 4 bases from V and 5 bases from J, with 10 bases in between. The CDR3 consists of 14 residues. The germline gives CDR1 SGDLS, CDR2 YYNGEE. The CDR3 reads CASSSRGHNSPLHF. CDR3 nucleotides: TGTGCCAGCAGCTCCAGGGGCCATAATTCACCCCTCCACTTT. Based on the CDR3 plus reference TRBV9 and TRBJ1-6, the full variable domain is DSGVTQTPKHLITATGQRVTLRCSPRSGDLSVYWYQQSLDQGLQFLIQYYNGEERAKGNILERFSAQQFPDLHSELNLSSLELGDSALYFCASSSRGHNSPLHFGNGTRLTVT.

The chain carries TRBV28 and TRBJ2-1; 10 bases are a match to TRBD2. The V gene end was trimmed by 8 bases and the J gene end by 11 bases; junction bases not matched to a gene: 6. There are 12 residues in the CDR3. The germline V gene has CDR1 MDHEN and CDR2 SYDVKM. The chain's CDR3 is CASDRTSGKQFF. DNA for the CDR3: TGTGCCAGCGACCGGACTAGCGGTAAGCAGTTCTTC.